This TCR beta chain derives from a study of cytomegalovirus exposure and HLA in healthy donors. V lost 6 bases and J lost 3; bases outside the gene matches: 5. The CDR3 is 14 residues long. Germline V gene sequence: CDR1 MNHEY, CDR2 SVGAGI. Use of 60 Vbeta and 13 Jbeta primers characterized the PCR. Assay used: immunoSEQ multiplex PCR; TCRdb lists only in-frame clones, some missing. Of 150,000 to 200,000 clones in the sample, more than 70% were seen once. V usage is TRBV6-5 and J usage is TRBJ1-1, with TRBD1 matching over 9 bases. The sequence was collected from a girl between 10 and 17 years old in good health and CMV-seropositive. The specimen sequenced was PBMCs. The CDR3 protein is CASRNGQGHTEAFF. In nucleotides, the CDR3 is TGTGCCAGCAGGAATGGACAGGGGCACACTGAAGCTTTCTTT.